These T cell receptor beta chains were read from a single sample in a study of blood T cell repertoires in COVID-19. TCRdb's copy holds only in-frame clones and misses some; the assay was immunoSEQ multiplex PCR. The sample lists about 110,000 clones, 85% to 90% seen once, with about 5.5% in the top ten. The sample comprised peripheral blood. The receptor source for this set is a woman aged 60-70 years with COVID-19, enrolled during active disease. Both conserved end residues are part of each CDR3. Fields, in order: V gene, J gene, D gene, clone size, CDR3 DNA, CDR3 protein. D genes are given only for firm matches. Clone size is stated in some rows and not others, as once, few, many or a class when expanded.

TRBV27,TRBJ1-2,TRBD1,-,TGTGCCAGCAGCGATGAGCCGGGACAGGGGGCGGGAGGCTACACCTTC,CASSDEPGQGAGGYTF
TRBV5-1,TRBJ1-2,-,-,TGCGCCAGCAGCTTTACGGGGGGCCGCGACTATGGCTACACCTTC,CASSFTGGRDYGYTF
TRBV7-3,TRBJ2-3,-,few,TGTGCCAGCAGCTTAAAGGGGGGGACCCACACAGATACGCAGTATTTT,CASSLKGGTHTDTQYF
TRBV5-5,TRBJ1-5,TRBD1,-,TGTGCCAGGGGCCGCCACGCAGGGGGCGTCAATCAGCCCCAGCATTTT,CARGRHAGGVNQPQHF
TRBV19,TRBJ1-2,-,-,TGTGCCAGTAGCGTACAGGGTGGGCTCTATGGCTACACCTTC,CASSVQGGLYGYTF
TRBV7-3,TRBJ2-1,-,-,TGTGCCAGCAGCTTCCGCACCGGGAGCTCCTACAATGAGCAGTTCTTC,CASSFRTGSSYNEQFF
TRBV5-1,TRBJ2-3,TRBD1,-,TGCGCCAGCAGCTTGTTACAGGGGCCGGGCGATACGCAGTATTTT,CASSLLQGPGDTQYF
TRBV2,TRBJ1-5,-,few,TGTGCCAGCAGTGAAGTGGAGAATCAGCCCCAGCATTTT,CASSEVENQPQHF
TRBV19,TRBJ2-1,-,-,TGTGCCAGTAGTATTCGGGATAGCGGACCCTACAATGAGCAGTTCTTC,CASSIRDSGPYNEQFF
TRBV6-1,TRBJ1-1,-,-,TGTGCCAGCAGTGAAGTCGGGGTCACTGAAGCTTTCTTT,CASSEVGVTEAFF
TRBV6-5,TRBJ1-2,TRBD1,-,TGTGCCAGCGGGCGGACAGGCTTATATGGCTACACCTTC,CASGRTGLYGYTF